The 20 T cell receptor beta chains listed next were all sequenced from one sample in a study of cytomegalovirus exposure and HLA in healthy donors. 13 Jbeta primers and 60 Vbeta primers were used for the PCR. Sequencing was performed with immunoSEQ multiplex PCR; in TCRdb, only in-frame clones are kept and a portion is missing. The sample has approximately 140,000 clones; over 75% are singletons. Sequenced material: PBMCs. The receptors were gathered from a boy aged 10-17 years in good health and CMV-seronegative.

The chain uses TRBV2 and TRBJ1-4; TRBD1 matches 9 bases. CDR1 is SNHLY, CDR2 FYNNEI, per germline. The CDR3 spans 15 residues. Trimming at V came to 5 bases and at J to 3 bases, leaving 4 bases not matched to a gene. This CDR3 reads CASSQDRGANEKLFF. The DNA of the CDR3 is TGTGCCAGCAGTCAGGACAGGGGTGCTAATGAAAAACTGTTTTTT. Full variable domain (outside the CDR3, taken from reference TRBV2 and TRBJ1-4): EPEVTQTPSHQVTQMGQEVILRCVPISNHLYFYWYRQILGQKVEFLVSFYNNEISEKSEIFDDQFSVERPDGSNFTLKIRSTKLEDSAMYFCASSQDRGANEKLFFGSGTQLSVL.

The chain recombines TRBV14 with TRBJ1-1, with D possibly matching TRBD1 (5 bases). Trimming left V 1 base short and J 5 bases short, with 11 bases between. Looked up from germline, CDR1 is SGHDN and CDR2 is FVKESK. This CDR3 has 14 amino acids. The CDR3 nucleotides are TGTGCCAGCAGCCAAGTTTTTGGGGGGACTGAAGCTTTCTTT. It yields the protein CASSQVFGGTEAFF.

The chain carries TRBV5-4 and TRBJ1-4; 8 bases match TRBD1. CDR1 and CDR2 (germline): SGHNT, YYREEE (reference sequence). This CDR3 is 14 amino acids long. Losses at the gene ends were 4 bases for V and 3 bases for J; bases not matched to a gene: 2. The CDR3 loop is CASSRDRSNEKLFF. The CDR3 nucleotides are TGTGCCAGCAGCCGGGACAGGTCTAATGAAAAACTGTTTTTT.

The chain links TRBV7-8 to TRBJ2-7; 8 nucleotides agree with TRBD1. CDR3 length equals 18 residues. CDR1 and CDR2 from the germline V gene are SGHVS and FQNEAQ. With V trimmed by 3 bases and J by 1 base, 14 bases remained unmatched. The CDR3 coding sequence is TGTGCCAGCAGCTTTACCATAAGCGGACAGGGAGTGTCCTACGAGCAGTACTTC. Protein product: CASSFTISGQGVSYEQYF.

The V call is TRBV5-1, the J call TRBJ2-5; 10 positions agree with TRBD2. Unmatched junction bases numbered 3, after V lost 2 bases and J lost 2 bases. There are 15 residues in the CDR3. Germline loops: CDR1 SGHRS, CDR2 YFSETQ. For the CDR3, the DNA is TGCGCCAGCAGCTTAGGACTAGCGGTACAAGAGACCCAGTACTTC. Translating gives CASSLGLAVQETQYF.

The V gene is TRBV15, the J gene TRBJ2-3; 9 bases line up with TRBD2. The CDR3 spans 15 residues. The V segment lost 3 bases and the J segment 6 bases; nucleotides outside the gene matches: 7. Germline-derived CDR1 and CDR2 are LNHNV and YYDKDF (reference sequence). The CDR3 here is CATSSRVAGADTQYF. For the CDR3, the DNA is TGTGCCACCAGCAGTCGTGTAGCGGGAGCCGATACGCAGTATTTT.

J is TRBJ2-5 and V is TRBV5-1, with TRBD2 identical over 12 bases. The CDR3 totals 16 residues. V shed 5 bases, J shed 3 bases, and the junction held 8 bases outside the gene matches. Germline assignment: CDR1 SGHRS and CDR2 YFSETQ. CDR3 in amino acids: CASRYGLAGTKETQYF. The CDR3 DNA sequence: TGCGCCAGCAGGTATGGACTAGCGGGGACCAAAGAGACCCAGTACTTC.

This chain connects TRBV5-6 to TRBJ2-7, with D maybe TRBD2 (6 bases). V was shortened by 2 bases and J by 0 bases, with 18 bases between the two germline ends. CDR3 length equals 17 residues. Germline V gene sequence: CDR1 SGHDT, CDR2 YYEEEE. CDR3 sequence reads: CASSFRGAGRSSYEQYF. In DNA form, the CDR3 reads TGTGCCAGCAGCTTTCGTGGGGCGGGGCGGAGCTCCTACGAGCAGTACTTC.

DNA of the CDR3: TGCGCCAGCAGCCAGGCCGGGACAGGGAGGTACGAGCAGTACTTC. It encodes CASSQAGTGRYEQYF. This chain uses TRBV4-3 with TRBJ2-7, with TRBD1 matching over 9 bases. Germline values: CDR1 LGHNA, CDR2 YSLEER. With V trimmed by 3 bases and J by 4 bases, 7 bases remained unmatched. The CDR3 has 15 residues.

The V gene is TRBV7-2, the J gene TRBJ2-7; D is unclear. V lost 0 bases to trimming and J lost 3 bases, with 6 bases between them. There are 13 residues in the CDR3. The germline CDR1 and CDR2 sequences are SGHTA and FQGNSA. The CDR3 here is CASSLALFYEQYF. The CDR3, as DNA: TGTGCCAGCAGCTTAGCCCTCTTCTACGAGCAGTACTTC.

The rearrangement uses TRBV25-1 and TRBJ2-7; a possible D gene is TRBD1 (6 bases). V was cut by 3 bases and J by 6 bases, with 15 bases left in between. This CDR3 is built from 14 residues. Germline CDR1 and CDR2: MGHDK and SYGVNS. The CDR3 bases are TGTGCCAGCAGTGACCCCGGACCCAGGGGCGAGCAGTACTTC. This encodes CASSDPGPRGEQYF.

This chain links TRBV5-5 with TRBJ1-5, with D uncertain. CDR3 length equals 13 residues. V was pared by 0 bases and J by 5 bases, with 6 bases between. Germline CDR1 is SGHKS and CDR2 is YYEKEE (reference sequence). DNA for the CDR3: TGTGCCAGCAGCTTGGTCGGTCATCAGCCCCAGCATTTT. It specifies CASSLVGHQPQHF.

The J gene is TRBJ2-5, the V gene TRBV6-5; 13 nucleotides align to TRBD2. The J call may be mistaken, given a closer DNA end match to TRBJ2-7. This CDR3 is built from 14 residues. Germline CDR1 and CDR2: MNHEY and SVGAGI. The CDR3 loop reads CASSRTSGRREQYF. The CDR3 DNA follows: TGTGCCAGCAGTCGGACTAGCGGGAGACGCGAGCAGTACTTC.

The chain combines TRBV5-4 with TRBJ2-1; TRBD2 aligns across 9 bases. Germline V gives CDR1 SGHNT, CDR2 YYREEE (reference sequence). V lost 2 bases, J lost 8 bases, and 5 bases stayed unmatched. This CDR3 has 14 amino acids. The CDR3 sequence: CASSFSSGSYEQFF. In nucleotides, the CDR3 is TGTGCCAGCAGCTTTAGTAGCGGGAGCTATGAGCAGTTCTTC.

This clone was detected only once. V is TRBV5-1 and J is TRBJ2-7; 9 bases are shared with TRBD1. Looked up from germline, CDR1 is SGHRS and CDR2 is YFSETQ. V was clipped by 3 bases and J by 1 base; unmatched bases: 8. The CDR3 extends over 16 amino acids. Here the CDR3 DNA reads TGCGCCAGCAGCTCCCCGGGACAGGGAAGGTCCTACGAGCAGTACTTC. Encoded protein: CASSSPGQGRSYEQYF.

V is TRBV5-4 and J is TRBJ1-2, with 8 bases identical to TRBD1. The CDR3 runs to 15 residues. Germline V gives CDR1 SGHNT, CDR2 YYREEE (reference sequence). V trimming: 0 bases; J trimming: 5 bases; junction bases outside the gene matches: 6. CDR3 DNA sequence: TGTGCCAGCAGCTTGGCGCAGGGGGCATTGTATGGCTACACCTTC. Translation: CASSLAQGALYGYTF.

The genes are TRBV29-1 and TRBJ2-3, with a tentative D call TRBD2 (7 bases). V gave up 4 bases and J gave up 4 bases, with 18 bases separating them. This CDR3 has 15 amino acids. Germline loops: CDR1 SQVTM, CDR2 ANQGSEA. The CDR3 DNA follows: TGCAGCGTTGGGGGGGGAGGGGGTATGGCAGATACGCAGTATTTT. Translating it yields CSVGGGGGMADTQYF.

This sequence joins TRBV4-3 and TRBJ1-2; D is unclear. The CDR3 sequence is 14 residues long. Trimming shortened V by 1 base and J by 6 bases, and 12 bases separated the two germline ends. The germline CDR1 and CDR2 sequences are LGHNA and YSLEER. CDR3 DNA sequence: TGCGCCAGCAGCCAAGTTCGGGGTTTCGATGGCTACACCTTC. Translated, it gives CASSQVRGFDGYTF.

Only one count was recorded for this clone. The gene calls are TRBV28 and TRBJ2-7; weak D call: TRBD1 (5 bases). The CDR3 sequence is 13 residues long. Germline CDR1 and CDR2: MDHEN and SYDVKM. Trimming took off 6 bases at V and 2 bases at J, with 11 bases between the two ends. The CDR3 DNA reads TGTGCCAGCAGGACGGACACAGCCTACGAGCAGTACTTC. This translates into CASRTDTAYEQYF. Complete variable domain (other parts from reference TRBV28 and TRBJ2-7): DVKVTQSSRYLVKRTGEKVFLECVQDMDHENMFWYRQDPGLGLRLIYFSYDVKMKEKGDIPEGYSVSREKKERFSLILESASTNQTSMYLCASRTDTAYEQYFGPGTRLTVT.

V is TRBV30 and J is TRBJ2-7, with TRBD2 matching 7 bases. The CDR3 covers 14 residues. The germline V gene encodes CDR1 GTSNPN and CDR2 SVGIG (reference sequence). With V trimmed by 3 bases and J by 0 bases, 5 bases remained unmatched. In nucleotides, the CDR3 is TGTGCCTGGAGCGTTGGGGACTACTCCTACGAGCAGTACTTC. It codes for CAWSVGDYSYEQYF. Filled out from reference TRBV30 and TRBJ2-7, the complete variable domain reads SQTIHQWPATLVQPVGSPLSLECTVEGTSNPNLYWYRQAAGRGLQLLFYSVGIGQISSEVPQNLSASRPQDRQFILSSKKLLLSDSGFYLCAWSVGDYSYEQYFGPGTRLTVT.